A single TCR beta chain is shown here with its context. Participant age was about 18 to 95 years, and participants resided in about two dozen US areas. Participant-reported clinical history was the basis for cohort assignment. The entry originates in a study of blood T cell repertoires in COVID-19. CDR1 and CDR2 (germline): LNHDA, SQIVND (reference sequence). V was shortened by 0 bases and J by 2 bases, with 7 bases between the two germline ends. CDR3 length: 14 amino acids. The repertoire was sequenced with immunoSEQ multiplex PCR; TCRdb's copy has only in-frame clones and lacks some. The sample consists of under 350,000 clones, around nine tenths of them appearing once.

The genes are TRBV19 and TRBJ1-2; no reliable D call. The sample comprised PBMCs or T cells enriched from blood (not recorded which). The source of this sequence is a man aged 55 to 70 who had recovered from COVID-19. CDR3 sequence (DNA): TGTGCCAGTAGTATAGACCAAAAAAACTATGGCTACACCTTC. Residues: CASSIDQKNYGYTF.